Listed below are T cell receptor beta chains from one sample, sequenced in a study of blood T cell repertoires in COVID-19. Data came from immunoSEQ multiplex PCR; TCRdb stores just in-frame clones and leaves some out. This table holds a few hundred thousand clones, roughly 80% found once. Input material: PBMCs or T cells enriched from blood (not recorded which). The receptor set was obtained from a woman in her 50s who had recovered from COVID-19. Both conserved end residues are part of each CDR3. The D gene is left open where the match is weak. Clone size appears in some rows only: once, few, many, or a class for an expanded clone.

d_gene	j_gene	abundance	v_gene	CDR3nt	CDR3aa
NA	TRBJ1-3	NA	TRBV2	TGTGCCAGTACAGCATACTCTGGAAACACCATATATTTT	CASTAYSGNTIYF
NA	TRBJ1-3	NA	TRBV3-1/TRBV3-2	TGTGCCTCCGGGAGCTGGGGCCTAAACTCTGGAAACACCATATATTTT	CASGSWGLNSGNTIYF
NA	TRBJ1-4	NA	TRBV30	TGTGCCTGGAAGTTTAAGGACAGAGGGAATGAAAAACTGTTTTTT	CAWKFKDRGNEKLFF
NA	TRBJ1-2	NA	TRBV6-5	TGTGCCAGCAGTCCCCAGGGAGGGAATAACTATGGCTACACCTTC	CASSPQGGNNYGYTF
NA	TRBJ2-4	NA	TRBV3-1/TRBV3-2	TGTGCCAGCAGCCAATTTACAGACATAGCCAAAAACATTCAGTACTTC	CASSQFTDIAKNIQYF
NA	TRBJ1-2	NA	TRBV15	TGTGCCACCAACGAGGGGGGGACCTATGGCTACACCTTC	CATNEGGTYGYTF
TRBD1	TRBJ1-4	NA	TRBV6-6	TGTGCCAGCAGGCAGGACAGGGCCTTTAATGAAAAACTGTTTTTT	CASRQDRAFNEKLFF
TRBD2	TRBJ2-1	NA	TRBV7-6	TGTGCCAGCAGCTCCCTAGCGGGGCCCTACAATGAGCAGTTCTTC	CASSSLAGPYNEQFF
NA	TRBJ2-7	NA	TRBV6-1	TGTGCCAGCAGTGACCCTTTTCCAGGGTACTACGAGCAGTACTTC	CASSDPFPGYYEQYF
TRBD2	TRBJ2-7	NA	TRBV10-3	TGTGCCTCCGGGCGGGAGCTCTCCTACGAGCAGTACTTC	CASGRELSYEQYF
NA	TRBJ1-5	NA	TRBV9	TGTGCCAGCAGCGTGCAGGGGTACGCCAATCAGCCCCAGCATTTT	CASSVQGYANQPQHF
NA	TRBJ1-1	NA	TRBV28	TGTGCCAGCAGTTTACCGTACACTGAAGCTTTCTTT	CASSLPYTEAFF
NA	TRBJ2-2	NA	TRBV7-9	TGTGCCACAGGGCAGACGAACACCGGGGAGCTGTTTTTT	CATGQTNTGELFF
NA	TRBJ1-5	NA	TRBV7-2	TGTGCCAGCAGCTTAGCGCCCGGTAGCAATCAGCCCCAGCATTTT	CASSLAPGSNQPQHF
TRBD2	TRBJ2-2	NA	TRBV30	TGTGCCTTCGACCATAGCGGGAGTTACACCGGGGAGCTGTTTTTT	CAFDHSGSYTGELFF
NA	TRBJ1-1	NA	TRBV2	TGTGCCAGCAGAGGACAGTACACTGAAGCTTTCTTT	CASRGQYTEAFF
TRBD1	TRBJ2-7	few	TRBV6-2/TRBV6-3	TGTGCCAGCAGTCGGACAGGGTTCAGCGAGCAGTACTTC	CASSRTGFSEQYF
NA	TRBJ2-1	NA	TRBV29-1	TGCAGCGTTGTCTTGTACAATGAGCAGTTCTTC	CSVVLYNEQFF
NA	TRBJ1-6	NA	TRBV3-1/TRBV3-2	TGTGCCAGCAGCCAAGGCGGTGGTAGAAAAAATTCACCCCTCCACTTT	CASSQGGGRKNSPLHF
NA	TRBJ2-7	NA	TRBV27	TGTGCCAGCAGCAAACATACAATCTCCTACGAGCAGTACTTC	CASSKHTISYEQYF
NA	TRBJ1-1	NA	TRBV9	TGTGCCAGCAGCCAAAACCCGGGGTCAGGGGCCCTTACATCTGAAGCTTTCTTT	CASSQNPGSGALTSEAFF
NA	TRBJ2-1	NA	TRBV6-5	TGTGCCAGCATCGGACAGTTCAATGAGCAGTTCTTC	CASIGQFNEQFF
TRBD2	TRBJ2-1	NA	TRBV7-8	TGTGCCAGCAGCTCGGGAGGAGGGCAGTTCTTC	CASSSGGGQFF
TRBD2	TRBJ2-1	once	TRBV19	TGTGCCAGTCTCGGGGCGGCGGGGGGGCCCAGTGAGCAGTTCTTC	CASLGAAGGPSEQFF
NA	TRBJ2-2	NA	TRBV19	TGTGCCAGTAGTATTCTGGCAGGGGACACCGGGGAGCTGTTTTTT	CASSILAGDTGELFF
NA	TRBJ1-2	NA	TRBV3-1/TRBV3-2	TGTGCCAGCAGCCCATACGGGGATCTGGCTAACTATGGCTACACCTTC	CASSPYGDLANYGYTF
TRBD1	TRBJ1-1	NA	TRBV29-1	TGCAGCATAAGGACAGGAGTCATGAACACTGAAGCTTTCTTT	CSIRTGVMNTEAFF
NA	TRBJ2-7	NA	TRBV19	NA	CASSTSATSSYEQYF
TRBD2	TRBJ2-7	few	TRBV7-9	TGTGCCAGCAGCGCCCAGCTAGCGGGGCAATACGAGCAGTACTTC	CASSAQLAGQYEQYF
TRBD1	TRBJ2-3	NA	TRBV9	TGTGCCAGCAGCGCACTACAGGGGGCGGGCACAGATACGCAGTATTTT	CASSALQGAGTDTQYF
NA	TRBJ2-1	few	TRBV24-1	TGTGCCGTTGGGACATCCTACAATGAGCAGTTCTTC	CAVGTSYNEQFF
NA	TRBJ1-1	NA	TRBV3-1/TRBV3-2	TGTGCCAGCAGTCCCGGGGGGCCGAACACTGAAGCTTTCTTT	CASSPGGPNTEAFF
NA	TRBJ1-3	NA	TRBV21-1	TGTGCCAGCAGCAAGGGCAGGGAAGCTCTCGCCAACACCATATATTTT	CASSKGREALANTIYF
TRBD2	TRBJ2-1	once	TRBV18	TGTGCCAGCTCACCGGGGGTAGCGGGGGGCCACGGATACAATGAGCAGTTCTTC	CASSPGVAGGHGYNEQFF
NA	TRBJ2-7	once	TRBV18	TGTGCCAGCTCACCCGACAGGAATAACTACGAGCAGTACTTC	CASSPDRNNYEQYF
TRBD2	TRBJ2-1	few	TRBV7-9	TGTGCCAGCAGCCCTTCTAGCGGGAGGCCATACAATGAGCAGTTCTTC	CASSPSSGRPYNEQFF
NA	TRBJ2-7	NA	TRBV30	TGTGCCTGGAGTGTCGGTACGGCCTACGAGCAGTACTTC	CAWSVGTAYEQYF
NA	TRBJ1-1	NA	TRBV5-1	TGCGCCAGCAGCTGGACCACAGGGTCGAACACTGAAGCTTTCTTT	CASSWTTGSNTEAFF
NA	TRBJ1-2	NA	TRBV12-3/TRBV12-4	TGTGCCAGCAGGTTGGGCGCGAGCGGCTACACCTTC	CASRLGASGYTF
NA	TRBJ2-1	NA	TRBV3-1/TRBV3-2	TGTGCCAGCAGCCCAATACGGGGGAGCTCCTACAATGAGCAGTTCTTC	CASSPIRGSSYNEQFF
TRBD1	TRBJ2-1	NA	TRBV7-3	TGTGCCAGCAGCCAGACAGGGACCTCCGGGAATGAGCAGTTCTTC	CASSQTGTSGNEQFF
NA	TRBJ1-2	NA	TRBV7-6	TGTGCCAGCAGCTCACAGGGATCCGACTCTAACTATGGCTACACCTTC	CASSSQGSDSNYGYTF
TRBD1	TRBJ1-6	few	TRBV19	TGTGCCAGTAGAGGAGGACAGGGGCCGAATTCACCCCTCCACTTT	CASRGGQGPNSPLHF
NA	TRBJ1-3	NA	TRBV15	TGTGCCACCAGCGCCAGACAGACGCCCTCTGGAAACACCATATATTTT	CATSARQTPSGNTIYF
NA	TRBJ2-3	NA	TRBV11-3	TGTGCCAGCAGCTTCGAAGGGGCAGATACGCAGTATTTT	CASSFEGADTQYF
TRBD1	TRBJ1-2	NA	TRBV6-2/TRBV6-3	TGTGCCAGCAGCTCCCTTGCCCGAGGGGGCGACTTCTATGGCTACACCTTC	CASSSLARGGDFYGYTF
TRBD1	TRBJ1-2	NA	TRBV19	TGTGCCAGTAGTATAGGGGGGACAGGGACTAAAGGCTATGGCTACACCTTC	CASSIGGTGTKGYGYTF
NA	TRBJ1-6	NA	TRBV7-9	TGTGCCAGCAGCTTAGAATTGGAGAATTCACCCCTCCACTTT	CASSLELENSPLHF
NA	TRBJ2-7	NA	TRBV11-3	TGTGCCAGCAGCTCAGTGGGGGGACTCTCCTACGAGCAGTACTTC	CASSSVGGLSYEQYF
NA	TRBJ1-1	few	TRBV6-4	TGTGCCAGCAGCAAAGTCCCAGGGGCAGGTACTGAAGCTTTCTTT	CASSKVPGAGTEAFF
NA	TRBJ1-3	NA	TRBV6-6	TGTGCCAGCAGTTACTTTAGAGATTCAAACACCATATATTTT	CASSYFRDSNTIYF